A single sample is the source of the 28 T cell receptor beta chains below, sequenced in a study of blood T cell repertoires in COVID-19. The method was immunoSEQ multiplex PCR; TCRdb's version includes in-frame clones alone and lacks a portion of them. The sample lists about 120,000 clones; approximately 80% were seen once. Material: peripheral blood. The receptors originated from a woman aged 50 to 65 with acute or convalescent COVID-19.

The J gene is TRBJ2-1, the V gene TRBV15; TRBD2 matches at 13 bases. CDR1 is LNHNV, CDR2 YYDKDF, per germline (reference sequence). CDR3 length: 16 residues. The V gene end was trimmed by 0 bases and the J gene end by 7 bases; junction bases not matched to a gene: 3. The CDR3 bases are TGTGCCACCAGCAGAGAAGGACTAGCGGGAGTTAATGAGCAGTTCTTC. Its protein product is CATSREGLAGVNEQFF. The variable domain in full, with the rest retrieved from reference TRBV15 and TRBJ2-1, is DAMVIQNPRYQVTQFGKPVTLSCSQTLNHNVMYWYQQKSSQAPKLLFHYYDKDFNNEADTPDNFQSRRPNTSFCFLDIRSPGLGDTAMYLCATSREGLAGVNEQFFGPGTRLTVL.

The chain joins TRBV5-4 to TRBJ2-2, with 10 bases matching TRBD2. Germline CDR1 is SGHNT and CDR2 is YYREEE (reference sequence). V was pared by 0 bases and J by 4 bases, with 6 bases of the junction left unmatched. The CDR3 has 17 residues. CDR3 region: CASSLGAGGPGTGELFF. Here the CDR3 DNA reads TGTGCCAGCAGCTTGGGAGCGGGAGGGCCCGGCACCGGGGAGCTGTTTTTT.

V and J are TRBV30 and TRBJ2-3; 11 bases align to TRBD2. CDR3 length: 15 residues. Trimming removed 3 bases from V and 3 bases from J; junction bases left unmatched: 5. CDR1 and CDR2 from the germline V gene are GTSNPN and SVGIG (reference sequence). The CDR3 loop reads CAWRLAGEGTDTQYF. For the CDR3, the DNA is TGTGCCTGGAGACTAGCGGGAGAGGGAACAGATACGCAGTATTTT.

The chain has TRBV5-4 and TRBJ2-5, with D possibly matching TRBD1 (6 bases). CDR1 and CDR2 from the germline V gene are SGHNT and YYREEE (reference sequence). This CDR3 spans 14 amino acids. The V end lost 7 bases, the J end lost 2 bases, and 15 bases lay between the germline ends. CDR3: CASRQQGSQETQYF. CDR3 coding DNA: TGTGCCAGCCGGCAACAGGGTTCTCAAGAGACCCAGTACTTC.

The chain couples TRBV28 to TRBJ1-6, with TRBD1 matching over 9 bases. The CDR3 consists of 14 residues. From germline, CDR1 is MDHEN and CDR2 SYDVKM. The J segment lost 7 bases and the V segment lost 3 bases, leaving 1 base of the junction unmatched. This CDR3 reads CASSLDRGNSPLHF. DNA for the CDR3: TGTGCCAGCAGTTTGGACAGGGGCAATTCACCCCTCCACTTT.

This chain links TRBV7-9 with TRBJ1-5, with 7 bases aligning to TRBD1. The CDR3 spans 16 residues. Losses at the gene ends were 5 bases for V and 2 bases for J; bases not matched to a gene: 9. The V gene's germline CDR1 is SEHNR and CDR2 FQNEAQ (reference sequence). The CDR3 loop is CASSPNGGQRNQPQHF. The CDR3 DNA is TGTGCCAGCAGCCCCAACGGGGGACAGCGCAATCAGCCCCAGCATTTT.

This clone was found once. V is TRBV19 and J is TRBJ2-7, with 8 bases matching TRBD1. After removal of 4 bases from V and 2 bases from J, the junction contained 13 bases not matched to a gene. Germline V CDR1 and CDR2: LNHDA, SQIVND (reference sequence). The CDR3 has 17 amino acids. CDR3 protein: CASSTPSGTGLTYEQYF. In nucleotides, the CDR3 is TGTGCCAGTAGTACACCTTCCGGGACAGGCCTAACCTACGAGCAGTACTTC. Supplemented by reference TRBV19 and TRBJ2-7, the full variable domain reads DGGITQSPKYLFRKEGQNVTLSCEQNLNHDAMYWYRQDPGQGLRLIYYSQIVNDFQKGDIAEGYSVSREKKESFPLTVTSAQKNPTAFYLCASSTPSGTGLTYEQYFGPGTRLTVT.

In this sample, this clone turned up once. The rearrangement joins TRBV5-1 to TRBJ1-2; D is perhaps TRBD1 (5 bases). CDR3 length equals 14 residues. CDR1 SGHRS and CDR2 YFSETQ come from the germline V gene. V gave up 0 bases and J gave up 7 bases, with 13 bases separating them. The DNA for the CDR3 is TGCGCCAGCAGCTTGGAGACGGGTCAGGGTGGCTACACCTTC. This codes for CASSLETGQGGYTF.

The V and J genes are TRBV6-6 and TRBJ2-7, with 9 nucleotides matching TRBD1. V was clipped by 6 bases and J by 3 bases; unmatched bases: 9. Germline values: CDR1 MNHNY, CDR2 SVGAGI (reference sequence). This CDR3 spans 15 amino acids. CDR3 region: CASRPQTGGNYEQYF. Here the CDR3 DNA reads TGTGCCAGCAGACCCCAGACAGGGGGAAACTACGAGCAGTACTTC.

The chain carries TRBV18 and TRBJ1-1; D gene ambiguous. The V and J ends lost 6 bases and 2 bases respectively, with 13 bases between them. The germline V gene has CDR1 KGHSH and CDR2 LQKENI. The CDR3 contains 14 residues. In DNA form, the CDR3 reads TGTGCCAGCTCTCAACAAGATTCTAACACTGAAGCTTTCTTT. This encodes CASSQQDSNTEAFF.

The gene calls are TRBV24-1 and TRBJ1-5; 7 positions match TRBD1. The CDR3 runs to 15 residues. From germline, CDR1 is KGHDR and CDR2 SFDVKD. V was pared by 4 bases and J by 4 bases, with 6 bases of the junction left unmatched. The CDR3 reads CATSEAGTVNQPQHF. The CDR3 DNA sequence: TGTGCCACCAGTGAGGCCGGGACAGTTAATCAGCCCCAGCATTTT.

The chain joins TRBV7-9 to TRBJ2-2, with 9 bases identical to TRBD2. Unmatched junction bases numbered 6, after V lost 1 base and J lost 6 bases. This CDR3 region has 16 residues. Germline loops: CDR1 SEHNR, CDR2 FQNEAQ (reference sequence). The chain's CDR3 is CASSLEAGGRAGELFF. CDR3 in DNA: TGTGCCAGCAGCTTAGAAGCGGGGGGCCGGGCCGGGGAGCTGTTTTTT.

The count of this clone is one. J is TRBJ2-1 and V is TRBV28; unclear D gene. CDR1 is MDHEN and CDR2 is SYDVKM in the germline V gene. V lost 3 bases and J 7 bases, leaving 7 bases between the germline ends. There are 12 residues in the CDR3. The CDR3 nucleotides are TGTGCCAGCAGTTTGTATGAGAATGAGCAGTTCTTC. It translates to CASSLYENEQFF.

CDR3 loop: CSVGQDAYQPQHF. In DNA, the CDR3 is TGCAGCGTAGGACAGGATGCTTATCAGCCCCAGCATTTT. V and J are TRBV29-1 and TRBJ1-5; TRBD1 matches 7 bases. Germline CDR1 and CDR2: SQVTM and ANQGSEA. This CDR3 region has 13 residues. Germline trimming cut 6 bases from V and 5 bases from J; bases unmatched to any gene: 7.

The chain links TRBV5-8 to TRBJ2-3, with TRBD1 matching 7 bases. Germline CDR1 is SGHTS and CDR2 is YDEGEE. J lost 3 bases, V lost 2 bases, and 3 bases had no gene match. The CDR3 sequence is 14 residues long. This CDR3 is CASSLRQGTDTQYF. DNA for the CDR3: TGTGCCAGCAGCTTACGACAGGGAACAGATACGCAGTATTTT. Using reference TRBV5-8 and TRBJ2-3 for the parts outside the CDR3, the full variable domain is EAGVTQSPTHLIKTRGQQATLRCSPISGHTSVYWYQQALGLGLQFLLWYDEGEERNRGNFPPRFSGRQFPNYSSELNVNALELEDSALYLCASSLRQGTDTQYFGPGTRLTVL.

The rearrangement joins TRBV2 to TRBJ2-4, with D possibly matching TRBD1 (5 bases). The germline V gene encodes CDR1 SNHLY and CDR2 FYNNEI. The V end lost 2 bases, the J end lost 7 bases, and 9 bases lay between the germline ends. CDR3 length equals 13 residues. This CDR3 reads CASSETGVNIQYF. The CDR3 DNA reads TGTGCCAGCAGTGAAACAGGCGTCAACATTCAGTACTTC. Looking up the rest from reference TRBV2 and TRBJ2-4 gives the full variable domain: EPEVTQTPSHQVTQMGQEVILRCVPISNHLYFYWYRQILGQKVEFLVSFYNNEISEKSEIFDDQFSVERPDGSNFTLKIRSTKLEDSAMYFCASSETGVNIQYFGAGTRLSVL.

The genes are TRBV5-4 and TRBJ2-7; TRBD1 is a possible D gene (7 bases). The CDR3 spans 14 residues. Germline CDR1 and CDR2: SGHNT and YYREEE (reference sequence). V was pared by 4 bases and J by 5 bases, with 16 bases between. CDR3 protein: CASSPQGGDHEQYF. The CDR3 nucleotides read TGTGCCAGCAGCCCCCAGGGGGGTGACCACGAGCAGTACTTC.

The chain is built from TRBV5-1 and TRBJ2-2; the match to TRBD2 covers 7 bases. The CDR3 is 16 amino acids. After removal of 4 bases from V and 4 bases from J, the junction contained 10 bases not matched to a gene. Germline values: CDR1 SGHRS, CDR2 YFSETQ. This chain's CDR3 is CASSEGGLGGTGELFF. CDR3 sequence (DNA): TGCGCCAGCAGCGAAGGCGGACTAGGAGGCACCGGGGAGCTGTTTTTT.

This clone is a singleton in its sample. This rearrangement joins TRBV6-5 to TRBJ1-1; 7 positions agree with TRBD1. J was trimmed by 4 bases and V by 5 bases; bases with no gene match: 7. Germline lookup yields CDR1 MNHEY and CDR2 SVGAGI. The CDR3 is 14 amino acids. DNA for the CDR3: TGTGCCAGCAGTAGAGAGGGGGCGACCACTGAAGCTTTCTTT. Its protein is CASSREGATTEAFF.

J is TRBJ1-1 and V is TRBV10-3, with D tentatively TRBD1 (6 bases). The ends were cut back, 3 bases at V and 5 bases at J, with 7 bases in the middle. Germline V gives CDR1 ENHRY, CDR2 SYGVKD. The CDR3 contains 12 residues. CDR3 sequence (DNA): TGTGCCATCAGTGATGGACAGACTGAAGCTTTCTTT. This sequence encodes CAISDGQTEAFF.

The rearrangement links TRBV28 to TRBJ1-4, with 9 bases identical to TRBD1. V was pared by 6 bases and J by 5 bases, with 10 bases of the junction left unmatched. The CDR3 is made up of 16 amino acids. Germline CDR1 reads MDHEN; CDR2 reads SYDVKM. The DNA of the CDR3 is TGTGCCAGCAGCTCCTCCCCCGGACAGGGGAATGAAAAACTGTTTTTT. It is translated as CASSSSPGQGNEKLFF.

The genes are TRBV25-1 and TRBJ1-6; 9 bases fit TRBD1. Germline CDR1 MGHDK, CDR2 SYGVNS. Trimming took 2 bases from V and 7 from J; bases not matched to a gene: 0. This CDR3 is built from 14 residues. In nucleotides, the CDR3 is TGTGCCAGCAGTGAAGGACAGGGGAATTCACCCCTCCACTTT. Translated, it gives CASSEGQGNSPLHF.

The CDR3 DNA reads TGTGCCACAAACCAAGTCCCGGTCGCTGAAGCTTTCTTT. Protein: CATNQVPVAEAFF. The chain uses TRBV6-5 and TRBJ1-1; D is unresolved. This CDR3 has 13 amino acids. From germline, CDR1 is MNHEY and CDR2 SVGAGI. V was cut by 10 bases and J by 6 bases, with 18 bases left in between.

The chain employs TRBV5-5 and TRBJ1-1; D unclear. Germline CDR1 SGHKS, CDR2 YYEKEE (reference sequence). Trimming left V 0 bases short and J 7 bases short, with 13 bases between. This CDR3 has 14 amino acids. The CDR3 DNA follows: TGTGCCAGCAGCTTGGCCGAGATAATTAATGAAGCTTTCTTT. Its protein is CASSLAEIINEAFF.

The V and J genes are TRBV20-1 and TRBJ1-2; no clear D gene. This CDR3 contains 12 residues. V dropped 3 bases and J dropped 2 bases, with 7 bases sitting between them. Germline V lookup: CDR1 DFQATT, CDR2 SNEGSKA (reference sequence). This chain's CDR3 is CSASSVNYGYTF. The CDR3 DNA sequence: TGCAGTGCTAGTTCCGTGAACTATGGCTACACCTTC.

J is TRBJ1-5 and V is TRBV7-9; a weak D match, TRBD1 (5 bases). V was trimmed by 5 bases and J by 2 bases, leaving 13 bases between them. CDR1 is SEHNR, CDR2 FQNEAQ, per germline (reference sequence). This CDR3 comprises 15 residues. CDR3 sequence reads: CASSRAGNRNQPQHF. CDR3 bases: TGTGCCAGCAGCCGAGCAGGGAATCGCAATCAGCCCCAGCATTTT. The full variable domain, its missing parts supplied by reference TRBV7-9 and TRBJ1-5, is DTGVSQNPRHKITKRGQNVTFRCDPISEHNRLYWYRQTLGQGPEFLTYFQNEAQLEKSRLLSDRFSAERPKGSFSTLEIQRTEQGDSAMYLCASSRAGNRNQPQHFGDGTRLSIL.

The CDR3 DNA is TGTGCCAGCAGTGATTACCAAGAGGGAACTGAAGCTTTCTTT. Its translation is CASSDYQEGTEAFF. J is TRBJ1-1 and V is TRBV25-1; no clear D gene. V dropped 3 bases and J dropped 5 bases, with 13 bases sitting between them. Germline V gene sequence: CDR1 MGHDK, CDR2 SYGVNS. The CDR3 has 14 residues. The full variable domain, in which reference TRBV25-1 and TRBJ1-1 provide the parts outside the CDR3, is EADIYQTPRYLVIGTGKKITLECSQTMGHDKMYWYQQDPGMELHLIHYSYGVNSTEKGDLSSESTVSRIRTEHFPLTLESARPSHTSQYLCASSDYQEGTEAFFGQGTRLTVV.

This chain joins TRBV7-3 and TRBJ2-5, with TRBD1 as a possible D gene (5 bases). Per germline, CDR1 SGHTA and CDR2 FQGTGA. The CDR3 consists of 16 residues. The V end was cut by 2 bases, the J end by 2 bases, with 15 bases between. The CDR3 protein is CASSLQGRTTQETQYF. In nucleotides, the CDR3 is TGTGCCAGCAGCTTACAAGGACGGACAACACAAGAGACCCAGTACTTC.